A single sample is the source of the 4 T cell receptor beta chains below, sequenced in a study of blood T cells in healthy people across ages. The authors ran a second PCR of about 6 to 12 cycles using a sample-barcoded 5' primer and a J-beta primer mix. TCRdb recomputed calls from the 5' RACE reads with MiXCR, one row per CDR3 protein. The sample has 700,000 or so distinct CDR3 sequences, 22% seen once. The source material was blood. The receptors stem from a man aged 70-80 years in good health.

J is TRBJ2-1 and V is TRBV7-2; the D gene could be TRBD1 or TRBD2 (5 bases each). The germline V gene encodes CDR1 SGHTA and CDR2 FQGNSA. CDR3 length: 15 residues. V was trimmed by 5 bases and J by 7 bases, leaving 18 bases between them. CDR3 in DNA: TGTGCCAGCAGCCCGAGAGGGGACGGGTTGAATGAGCAGTTCTTC. It translates to CASSPRGDGLNEQFF.

This clonotype was detected a few times. The chain uses TRBV10-3 and TRBJ2-3, with D possibly being TRBD1 or TRBD2 (7 bases each). Germline-derived CDR1 and CDR2 are ENHRY and SYGVKD. V was cut by 7 bases and J by 4 bases, with 18 bases left in between. CDR3 size: 15 residues. The CDR3 region is CAITRAGGASDTQYF. Here the CDR3 DNA reads TGTGCCATCACCAGGGCAGGGGGGGCCTCAGATACGCAGTATTTT.

The chain combines TRBV20-1 with TRBJ2-1, with D unresolved. Deletions cut 4 bases from V and 5 bases from J, with 18 bases between. This CDR3 spans 15 amino acids. CDR1 is DFQATT, CDR2 SNEGSKA, per germline (reference sequence). CDR3 protein: CSATRTGPFDNEQFF. The CDR3 DNA is TGCAGTGCTACCAGAACCGGGCCTTTCGACAATGAGCAGTTCTTC.

There are a few counts of this clonotype. This chain links TRBV29-1 with TRBJ1-1; TRBD1 might be the D (6 bases). V gave up 7 bases and J gave up 6 bases, with 18 bases separating them. Germline V lookup: CDR1 SQVTM, CDR2 ANQGSEA. The CDR3 length is 13 residues. The CDR3 loop reads CSGAWTVSSEAFF. The CDR3 nucleotides read TGCAGCGGAGCATGGACAGTAAGCTCTGAAGCTTTCTTT.